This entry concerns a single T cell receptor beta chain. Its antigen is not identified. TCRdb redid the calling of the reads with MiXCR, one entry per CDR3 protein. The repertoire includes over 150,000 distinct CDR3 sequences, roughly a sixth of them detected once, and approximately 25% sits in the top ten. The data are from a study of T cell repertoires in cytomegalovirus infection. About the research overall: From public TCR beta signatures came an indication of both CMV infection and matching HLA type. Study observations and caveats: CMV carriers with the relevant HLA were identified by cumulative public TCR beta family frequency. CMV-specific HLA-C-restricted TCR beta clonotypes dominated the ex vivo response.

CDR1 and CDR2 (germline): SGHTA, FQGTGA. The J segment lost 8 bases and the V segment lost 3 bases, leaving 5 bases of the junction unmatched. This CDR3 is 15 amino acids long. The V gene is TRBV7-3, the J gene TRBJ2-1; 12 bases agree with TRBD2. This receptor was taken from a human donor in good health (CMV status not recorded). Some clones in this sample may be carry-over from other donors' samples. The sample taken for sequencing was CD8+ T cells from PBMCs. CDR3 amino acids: CASSLTSGGVYEQFF. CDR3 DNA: TGTGCCAGCAGCTTGACTAGCGGGGGTGTCTATGAGCAGTTCTTC.